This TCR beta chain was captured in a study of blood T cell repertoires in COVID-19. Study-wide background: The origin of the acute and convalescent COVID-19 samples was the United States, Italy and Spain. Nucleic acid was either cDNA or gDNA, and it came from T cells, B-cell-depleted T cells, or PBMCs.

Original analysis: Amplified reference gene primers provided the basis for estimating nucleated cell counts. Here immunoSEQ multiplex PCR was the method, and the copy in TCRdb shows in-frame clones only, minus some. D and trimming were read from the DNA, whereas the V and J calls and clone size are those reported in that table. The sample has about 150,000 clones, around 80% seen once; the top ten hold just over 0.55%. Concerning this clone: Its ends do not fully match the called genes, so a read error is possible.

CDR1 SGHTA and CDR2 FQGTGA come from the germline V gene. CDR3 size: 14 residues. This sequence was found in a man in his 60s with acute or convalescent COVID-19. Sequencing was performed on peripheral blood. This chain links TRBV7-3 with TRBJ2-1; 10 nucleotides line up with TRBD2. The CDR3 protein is CATSDGLAGVTQFF. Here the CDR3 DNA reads TGTGCCACCAGCGACGGGCTAGCGGGAGTTACCCAGTTCTTC.